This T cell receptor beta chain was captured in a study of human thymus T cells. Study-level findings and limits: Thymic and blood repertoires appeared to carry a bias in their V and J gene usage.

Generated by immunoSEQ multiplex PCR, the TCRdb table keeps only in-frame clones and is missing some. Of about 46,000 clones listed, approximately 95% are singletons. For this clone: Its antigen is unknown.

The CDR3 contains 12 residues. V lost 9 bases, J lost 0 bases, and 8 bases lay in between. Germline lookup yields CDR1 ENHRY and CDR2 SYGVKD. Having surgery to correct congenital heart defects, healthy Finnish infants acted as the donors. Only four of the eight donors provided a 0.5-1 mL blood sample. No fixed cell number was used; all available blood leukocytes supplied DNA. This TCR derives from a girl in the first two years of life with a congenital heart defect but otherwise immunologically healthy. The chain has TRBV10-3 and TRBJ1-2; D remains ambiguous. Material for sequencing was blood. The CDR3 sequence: CAIFGANYGYTF. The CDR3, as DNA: TGTGCCATTTTCGGGGCTAACTATGGCTACACCTTC.